These 26 T cell receptor beta chains originate from one sample sequenced in a study of OX40 agonist ivuxolimab in advanced cancers. The protocol was immunoSEQ multiplex PCR, while the TCRdb copy is restricted to in-frame clones and leaves out a portion. Among about 64,000 clones listed, 91% were seen once. The source material was CD4+ or CD8+ T cells sorted from blood, sampled in a trial of the OX40 agonist ivuxolimab. Source of these receptors: an adult with an advanced solid tumor such as melanoma, head and neck, liver or kidney cancer.

The V call is TRBV5-4, the J call TRBJ2-4; D possibly corresponds to TRBD2 (6 bases). CDR3 length: 16 residues. V was shortened by 2 bases and J by 0 bases, with 12 bases between the two germline ends. CDR1 is SGHNT and CDR2 is YYREEE in the germline V gene (reference sequence). The CDR3 reads CASSFMQGLAKNIQYF. CDR3 nucleotides: TGTGCCAGCAGCTTCATGCAGGGACTAGCCAAAAACATTCAGTACTTC.

This chain connects TRBV28 to TRBJ2-7; 10 positions match TRBD2. The V gene end was trimmed by 4 bases and the J gene end by 7 bases; junction bases not matched to a gene: 10. CDR1 and CDR2 from the germline V gene are MDHEN and SYDVKM. The CDR3 runs 15 residues. For the CDR3, the DNA is TGTGCCAGCAGTTCCCATCTAGCGGGGGCGGGGGAGCAGTACTTC. Its translation is CASSSHLAGAGEQYF.

V is TRBV6-1 and J is TRBJ2-1; 9 positions agree with TRBD2. V was clipped by 6 bases and J by 15 bases; unmatched bases: 15. From germline, CDR1 is MNHNS and CDR2 SASEGT. The CDR3 has 14 amino acids. This CDR3 reads CASRPTTSGRSGFF. CDR3 coding DNA: TGTGCCAGCAGACCCACGACTAGCGGCCGGTCGGGGTTCTTC.

This clone appeared once. The chain joins TRBV19 to TRBJ2-2, with 7 nucleotides matching TRBD1. CDR3 length equals 15 residues. The germline V gene has CDR1 LNHDA and CDR2 SQIVND (reference sequence). V lost 5 bases to trimming and J lost 4 bases; unmatched junction nucleotides: 7. This chain's CDR3 is CASSPRTGFTGELFF. As DNA, the CDR3 is TGTGCCAGTAGTCCTCGGACAGGCTTCACCGGGGAGCTGTTTTTT.

In regard to this clone: Distinct nucleotide sequences in the sample also encode this CDR3. V and J are TRBV28 and TRBJ1-2, with D unresolved. The CDR3 is 11 amino acids. From germline, CDR1 is MDHEN and CDR2 SYDVKM. V was cut by 5 bases and J by 8 bases, with 9 bases left in between. The CDR3 nucleotides are TGTGCCAGCAGTCCAACCTACGGCTACACCTTC. Translated: CASSPTYGYTF.

The rearrangement links TRBV25-1 to TRBJ1-2, with 9 bases matching TRBD1. The CDR3 is made up of 13 amino acids. Germline V gene lookup returns CDR1 MGHDK and CDR2 SYGVNS. V was clipped by 10 bases and J by 0 bases; unmatched bases: 3. The CDR3 DNA reads TGTGCCACCACAGGGGGCCCTAACTATGGCTACACCTTC. Protein sequence: CATTGGPNYGYTF.

This rearrangement joins TRBV18 to TRBJ2-2; 8 bases fit TRBD1. V dropped 4 bases and J dropped 5; count of bases not matched to a gene: 6. The germline V gene encodes CDR1 KGHSH and CDR2 LQKENI. This CDR3 is built from 15 residues. This CDR3 is CASSQTGERTGELFF. The CDR3 bases are TGTGCCAGCTCACAGACAGGGGAGAGAACCGGGGAGCTGTTTTTT.

The gene calls are TRBV28 and TRBJ1-3; D perhaps matches TRBD1 (5 bases). V lost 5 bases and J lost 0, with 8 bases in between. The CDR3 runs to 14 residues. The V gene's germline CDR1 is MDHEN and CDR2 SYDVKM. The DNA of the CDR3 is TGTGCCAGCAGTGCGGGGCCCTCTGGAAACACCATATATTTT. This sequence encodes CASSAGPSGNTIYF.

The CDR3 DNA reads TGTGCCAGCAGCGTGACAGGGGGCATGAACGAGCAGTACTTC. It translates to CASSVTGGMNEQYF. V is TRBV9 and J is TRBJ2-7; 10 nucleotides agree with TRBD1. V was clipped by 2 bases and J by 5 bases; unmatched bases: 4. Per the germline V gene, CDR1 is SGDLS and CDR2 is YYNGEE. This CDR3 spans 14 amino acids.

This chain connects TRBV15 to TRBJ2-1; no reliable D call. CDR1 and CDR2 from the germline V gene are LNHNV and YYDKDF (reference sequence). There are 14 residues in the CDR3. V lost 0 bases and J 10 bases, leaving 13 bases between the germline ends. CDR3 DNA sequence: TGTGCCACCAGCAGAGATAATTCTGGAAGGGAGCAGTTCTTC. Translating gives CATSRDNSGREQFF.

J is TRBJ1-1 and V is TRBV28, with a weak D call TRBD1 (5 bases). Looked up from germline, CDR1 is MDHEN and CDR2 is SYDVKM. This CDR3 has 12 residues. V lost 2 bases and J lost 9, with 10 bases in between. CDR3 amino acids: CASSLRQPKAFF. The CDR3 nucleotides read TGTGCCAGCAGTTTAAGACAGCCTAAAGCTTTCTTT. Full variable domain (rest looked up from reference TRBV28 and TRBJ1-1): DVKVTQSSRYLVKRTGEKVFLECVQDMDHENMFWYRQDPGLGLRLIYFSYDVKMKEKGDIPEGYSVSREKKERFSLILESASTNQTSMYLCASSLRQPKAFFGQGTRLTVV.

This chain links TRBV2 with TRBJ1-5; 7 bases map to TRBD1. The CDR3 is 15 residues long. Germline V lookup: CDR1 SNHLY, CDR2 FYNNEI. V dropped 7 bases and J dropped 0; count of bases not matched to a gene: 6. This CDR3 is CASKEGGGSNQPQHF. DNA for the CDR3: TGTGCCAGCAAAGAAGGGGGCGGTAGCAATCAGCCCCAGCATTTT.

Remarks on this clone: The junction departs from the called germline gene at one end, perhaps through a read error. The rearrangement joins TRBV6-1 to TRBJ1-1; perhaps TRBD1 as D (5 bases). The CDR3 sequence is 14 residues long. Germline lookup yields CDR1 MNHNS and CDR2 SASEGT. The CDR3 region has the DNA TGTGCCAGCAGGCCTAGGGGATGGAACGCTGAAGCTTTCTTT. Translating gives CASRPRGWNAEAFF.

The rearrangement uses TRBV2 and TRBJ2-3; D gene uncertain. Germline V gene data show CDR1 as SNHLY and CDR2 as FYNNEI. V shed 6 bases and J shed 5 bases, with 9 bases lying between them. CDR3 size: 12 residues. The CDR3 loop is CASSREGDTQYF. CDR3 bases: TGTGCCAGCAGCAGAGAAGGAGATACGCAGTATTTT.

This clone was seen just once. For the CDR3, the DNA is TGTGCCAGCAGATTTAGCGGGAGTCACACAGATACGCAGTATTTT. Translating it yields CASRFSGSHTDTQYF. This chain links TRBV7-2 with TRBJ2-3, with 9 bases identical to TRBD2. Germline V gene data show CDR1 as SGHTA and CDR2 as FQGNSA. The V and J ends lost 6 bases and 2 bases, in that order; junction bases with no gene match: 6. The CDR3 consists of 15 residues.

The rearrangement joins TRBV9 to TRBJ2-3, with 8 nucleotides matching TRBD1. The V gene end was trimmed by 0 bases and the J gene end by 3 bases; junction bases not matched to a gene: 6. Germline lookup yields CDR1 SGDLS and CDR2 YYNGEE. The CDR3 sequence is 16 residues long. CDR3 nucleotide sequence: TGTGCCAGCAGCGTAGGTGCCGGACAGGGAACAGATACGCAGTATTTT. It is translated as CASSVGAGQGTDTQYF.

The J gene is TRBJ2-7, the V gene TRBV19; D tentatively reads TRBD1 or TRBD2 (6 bases each). V was trimmed by 2 bases and J by 2 bases, leaving 19 bases between them. CDR3 size: 17 residues. The germline CDR1 and CDR2 sequences are LNHDA and SQIVND (reference sequence). CDR3 in DNA: TGTGCCAGTAGTATAACCTCCACGGGGGCAATTACCTACGAGCAGTACTTC. Amino acid sequence: CASSITSTGAITYEQYF.

V and J are TRBV28 and TRBJ1-4; 8 bases map to TRBD1. Germline CDR1 reads MDHEN; CDR2 reads SYDVKM. CDR3 length equals 16 residues. V lost 3 bases and J lost 7; bases outside the gene matches: 10. The CDR3 bases are TGTGCCAGCAGTTTGGACAGGGCGGAGGTGCGTGAAAAACTGTTTTTT. As protein: CASSLDRAEVREKLFF.

The chain uses TRBV28 and TRBJ1-2; D is perhaps TRBD1 (5 bases). Trimming took off 6 bases at V and 8 bases at J, with 22 bases between the two ends. The CDR3 has 15 residues. Germline CDR1 MDHEN, CDR2 SYDVKM. CDR3 protein: CASSSQRKGPLGYTF. CDR3 coding DNA: TGTGCCAGCAGCTCACAGCGAAAGGGACCTCTGGGCTACACCTTC.

The chain has TRBV19 and TRBJ1-1; 10 bases are a match to TRBD1. Looked up from germline, CDR1 is LNHDA and CDR2 is SQIVND (reference sequence). The CDR3 runs 17 residues. V dropped 5 bases and J dropped 3; count of bases not matched to a gene: 12. CDR3 sequence (DNA): TGTGCCAGTAGTTTTTTGGACAGGGGGAATGGGGACACTGAAGCTTTCTTT. Translated, it gives CASSFLDRGNGDTEAFF.

The V and J genes are TRBV19 and TRBJ1-3, with D unclear. Germline CDR1 LNHDA, CDR2 SQIVND (reference sequence). The CDR3 runs to 17 residues. Trimming stripped 10 bases from V and 0 bases from J, with 22 bases between. The CDR3 here is CATSRQSSKRSGNTIYF. For the CDR3, the DNA is TGTGCCACCTCCAGGCAGTCCAGTAAGCGCTCTGGAAACACCATATATTTT.

This clone has just one count. The rearrangement links TRBV28 to TRBJ1-1, with D perhaps matching TRBD1 (6 bases). This CDR3 is built from 14 residues. Trimming took off 4 bases at V and 8 bases at J, with 17 bases between the two ends. Germline assignment: CDR1 MDHEN and CDR2 SYDVKM. CDR3 in DNA: TGTGCCAGCAGTTCCGAGACAGGCCTTGGAGAAGCTTTCTTT. Translation gives CASSSETGLGEAFF.

The chain carries TRBV6-1 and TRBJ2-7; 9 bases map to TRBD1. V shed 4 bases, J shed 5 bases, and the junction held 6 bases outside the gene matches. The CDR3 extends over 14 amino acids. Per germline, CDR1 MNHNS and CDR2 SASEGT. CDR3 residues: CASSGGTGTHEQYF. As DNA, the CDR3 is TGTGCCAGCAGTGGAGGGACAGGGACGCACGAGCAGTACTTC.

The CDR3 region is CATSQVNSGANVLTF. The CDR3 bases are TGTGCCACCAGCCAGGTTAACTCTGGGGCCAACGTCCTGACTTTC. The V gene is TRBV15, the J gene TRBJ2-6; D gene uncertain. Trimming shortened V by 5 bases and J by 0 bases, and 8 bases separated the two germline ends. The CDR3 contains 15 residues. Germline CDR1 LNHNV, CDR2 YYDKDF (reference sequence).

The V gene is TRBV11-3, the J gene TRBJ2-2, with TRBD2 matching over 12 bases. From germline, CDR1 is SGHNT and CDR2 YENEEA. V lost 1 base to trimming and J lost 6 bases; unmatched junction nucleotides: 6. The CDR3 runs 17 residues. CDR3 in amino acids: CASSLGLAGVGSGELFF. Here the CDR3 DNA reads TGTGCCAGCAGCTTAGGACTAGCGGGAGTTGGTTCCGGGGAGCTGTTTTTT.

This clone ranks as medium-sized. The rearrangement links TRBV5-1 to TRBJ1-3; 7 bases are a match to TRBD1. The CDR3 is 16 residues long. The germline CDR1 and CDR2 sequences are SGHRS and YFSETQ. The V segment lost 4 bases and the J segment 0 bases; nucleotides outside the gene matches: 7. The CDR3 is CASSQAGGNSGNTIYF. The CDR3 bases are TGCGCCAGCAGCCAGGCAGGGGGAAACTCTGGAAACACCATATATTTT.